This T cell receptor (beta chain) was documented in a study of cytomegalovirus exposure and HLA in healthy donors. Turning to this clone: Its antigen is unknown.

Study results and caveats: In vitro assays verified that three CMV-associated chains recognized CMV antigens specifically.

There were likely unrecorded immune exposures, though donors were nominally healthy when sampled. It was with 60 Vbeta and 13 Jbeta primers that the PCR ran. Only in-frame clones appear in the TCRdb table, and some are missing; sequencing was by immunoSEQ multiplex PCR. The sample holds fewer than 200,000 clones, approximately 80% seen once. This CDR3 has 14 residues. Germline V gene sequence: CDR1 LNHNV, CDR2 YYDKDF (reference sequence). V lost 5 bases, J lost 2 bases, and 10 bases lay in between. Input material: PBMCs. The clonotype was recovered from a woman aged 25 to 39 in good health and CMV-seropositive. V gene TRBV15 combines with J gene TRBJ1-5; D is possibly TRBD1 (5 bases). CDR3 in amino acids: CATSLGAGNQPQHF. The CDR3 bases are TGTGCCACCAGCCTTGGGGCAGGCAATCAGCCCCAGCATTTT.